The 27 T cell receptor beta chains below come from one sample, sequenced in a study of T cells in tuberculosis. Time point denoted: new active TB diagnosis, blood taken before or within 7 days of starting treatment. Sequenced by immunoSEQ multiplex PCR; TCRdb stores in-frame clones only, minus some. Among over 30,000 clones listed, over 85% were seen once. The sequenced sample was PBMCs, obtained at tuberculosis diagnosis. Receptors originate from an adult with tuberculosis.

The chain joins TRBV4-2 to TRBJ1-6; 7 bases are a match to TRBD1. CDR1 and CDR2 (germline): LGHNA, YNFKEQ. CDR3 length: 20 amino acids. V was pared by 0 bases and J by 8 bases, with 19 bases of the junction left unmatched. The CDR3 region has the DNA TGTGCCAGCAGCCAAGACAGGAGGGCCGAAGGGGGCGAGTTGGATTCACCCCTCCACTTT. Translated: CASSQDRRAEGGELDSPLHF.

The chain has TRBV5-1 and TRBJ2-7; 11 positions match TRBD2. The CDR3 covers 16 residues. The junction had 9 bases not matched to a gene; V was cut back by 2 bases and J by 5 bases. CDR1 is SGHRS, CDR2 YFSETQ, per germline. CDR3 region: CASSFDRLAGYDEQYF. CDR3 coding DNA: TGCGCCAGCAGCTTCGACCGACTAGCGGGATATGACGAGCAGTACTTC.

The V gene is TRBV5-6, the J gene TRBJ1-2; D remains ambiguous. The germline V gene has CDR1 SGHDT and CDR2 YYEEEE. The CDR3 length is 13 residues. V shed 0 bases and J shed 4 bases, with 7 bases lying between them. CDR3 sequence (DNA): TGTGCCAGCAGCTTGGGGGGAGGCTATGGCTACACCTTC. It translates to CASSLGGGYGYTF.

In nucleotides, the CDR3 is TGCGCCAGCAGCCCCGGGGGAGGGACAGGGAGACTAGCGGCCAACAATGAGCAGTTCTTC. It specifies CASSPGGGTGRLAANNEQFF. The rearrangement uses TRBV4-1 and TRBJ2-1; D assignment may be TRBD1 or TRBD2 (9 bases each). This CDR3 comprises 20 residues. CDR1 and CDR2 (germline): MGHRA, YSYEKL. V was trimmed by 4 bases and J by 5 bases, leaving 30 bases between them.

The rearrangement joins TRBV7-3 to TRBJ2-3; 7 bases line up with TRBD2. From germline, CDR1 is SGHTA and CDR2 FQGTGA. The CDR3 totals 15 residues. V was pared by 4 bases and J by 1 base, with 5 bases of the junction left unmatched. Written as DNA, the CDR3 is TGTGCCAGCAGCTCTTCTAGCGGACGCACAGATACGCAGTATTTT. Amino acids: CASSSSSGRTDTQYF.

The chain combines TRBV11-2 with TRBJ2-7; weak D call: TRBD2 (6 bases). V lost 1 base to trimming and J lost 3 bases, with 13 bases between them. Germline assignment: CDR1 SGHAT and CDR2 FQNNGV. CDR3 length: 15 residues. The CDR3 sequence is CASSLVRGTSYEQYF. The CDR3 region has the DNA TGTGCCAGCAGCTTAGTTCGGGGGACGAGCTACGAGCAGTACTTC.

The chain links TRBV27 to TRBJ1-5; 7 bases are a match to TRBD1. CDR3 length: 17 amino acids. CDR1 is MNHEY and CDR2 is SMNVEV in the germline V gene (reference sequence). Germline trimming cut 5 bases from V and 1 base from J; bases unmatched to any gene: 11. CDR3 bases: TGTGCCAGCAGTCCCTGGGCAGGGGGGACGAGCAATCAGCCCCAGCATTTT. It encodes CASSPWAGGTSNQPQHF.

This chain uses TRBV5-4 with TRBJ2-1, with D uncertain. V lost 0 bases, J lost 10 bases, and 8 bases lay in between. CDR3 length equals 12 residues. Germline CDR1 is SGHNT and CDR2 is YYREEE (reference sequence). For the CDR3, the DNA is TGTGCCAGCAGCTTGGCCCCCCAAGAGCAGTTCTTC. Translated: CASSLAPQEQFF. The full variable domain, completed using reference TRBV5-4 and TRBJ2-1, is ETGVTQSPTHLIKTRGQQVTLRCSSQSGHNTVSWYQQALGQGPQFIFQYYREEENGRGNFPPRFSGLQFPNYSSELNVNALELDDSALYLCASSLAPQEQFFGPGTRLTVL.

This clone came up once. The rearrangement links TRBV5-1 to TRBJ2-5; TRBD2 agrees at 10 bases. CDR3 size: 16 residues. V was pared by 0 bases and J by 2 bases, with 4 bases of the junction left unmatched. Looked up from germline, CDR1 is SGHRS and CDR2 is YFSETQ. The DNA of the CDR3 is TGCGCCAGCAGCTTGGCGCCTAGCGGGGGACAAGAGACCCAGTACTTC. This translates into CASSLAPSGGQETQYF.

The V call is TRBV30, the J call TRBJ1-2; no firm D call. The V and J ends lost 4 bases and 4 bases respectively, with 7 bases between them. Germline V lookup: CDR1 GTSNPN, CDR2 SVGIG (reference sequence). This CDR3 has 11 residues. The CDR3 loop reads CAWNRGYGYTF. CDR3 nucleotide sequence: TGTGCCTGGAATCGGGGCTATGGCTACACCTTC.

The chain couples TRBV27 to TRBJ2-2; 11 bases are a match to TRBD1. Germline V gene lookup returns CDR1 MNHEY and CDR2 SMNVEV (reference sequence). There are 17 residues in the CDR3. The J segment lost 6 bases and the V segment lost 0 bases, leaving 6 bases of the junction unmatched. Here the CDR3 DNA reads TGTGCCAGCAGTTTATCACAAGGGACAGGGGGTGCCGGGGAGCTGTTTTTT. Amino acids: CASSLSQGTGGAGELFF.

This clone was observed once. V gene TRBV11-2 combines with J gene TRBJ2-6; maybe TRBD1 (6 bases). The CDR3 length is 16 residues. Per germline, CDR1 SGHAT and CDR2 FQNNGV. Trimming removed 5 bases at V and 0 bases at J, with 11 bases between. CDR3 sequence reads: CASSRTGFSGANVLTF. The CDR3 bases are TGTGCCAGCAGCCGAACAGGGTTCTCTGGGGCCAACGTCCTGACTTTC.

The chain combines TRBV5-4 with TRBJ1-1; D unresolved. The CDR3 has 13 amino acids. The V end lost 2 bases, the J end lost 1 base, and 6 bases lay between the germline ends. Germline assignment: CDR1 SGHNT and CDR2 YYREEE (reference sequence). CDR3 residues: CASSLSENTEAFF. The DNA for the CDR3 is TGTGCCAGCAGCTTATCAGAGAACACTGAAGCTTTCTTT.

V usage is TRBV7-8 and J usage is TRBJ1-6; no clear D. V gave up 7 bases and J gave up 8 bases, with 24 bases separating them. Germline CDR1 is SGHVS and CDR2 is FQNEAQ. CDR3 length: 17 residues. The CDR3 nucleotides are TGTGCCAGCACCCCCGGAGGCGGACGGACCGTTTATTCACCCCTCCACTTT. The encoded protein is CASTPGGGRTVYSPLHF.

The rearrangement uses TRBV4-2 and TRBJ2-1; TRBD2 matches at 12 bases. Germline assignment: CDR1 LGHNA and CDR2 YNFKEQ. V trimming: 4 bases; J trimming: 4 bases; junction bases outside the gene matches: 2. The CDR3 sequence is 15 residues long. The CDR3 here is CASSPTSGGYNEQFF. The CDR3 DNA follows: TGTGCCAGCAGCCCGACTAGCGGGGGTTACAATGAGCAGTTCTTC.

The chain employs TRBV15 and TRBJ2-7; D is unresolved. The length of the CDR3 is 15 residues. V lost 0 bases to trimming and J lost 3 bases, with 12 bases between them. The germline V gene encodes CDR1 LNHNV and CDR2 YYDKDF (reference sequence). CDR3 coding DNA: TGTGCCACCAGCAGAGATGAGGCAGTTCTCTACGAGCAGTACTTC. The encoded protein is CATSRDEAVLYEQYF. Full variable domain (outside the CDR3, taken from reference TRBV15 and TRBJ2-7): DAMVIQNPRYQVTQFGKPVTLSCSQTLNHNVMYWYQQKSSQAPKLLFHYYDKDFNNEADTPDNFQSRRPNTSFCFLDIRSPGLGDTAMYLCATSRDEAVLYEQYFGPGTRLTVT.

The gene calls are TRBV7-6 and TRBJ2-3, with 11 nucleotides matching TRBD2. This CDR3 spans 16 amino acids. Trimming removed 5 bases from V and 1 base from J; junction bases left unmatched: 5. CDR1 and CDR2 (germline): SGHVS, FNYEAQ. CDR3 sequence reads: CASSVVLAGGTDTQYF. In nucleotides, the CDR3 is TGTGCCAGCAGCGTAGTACTAGCGGGGGGCACAGATACGCAGTATTTT.

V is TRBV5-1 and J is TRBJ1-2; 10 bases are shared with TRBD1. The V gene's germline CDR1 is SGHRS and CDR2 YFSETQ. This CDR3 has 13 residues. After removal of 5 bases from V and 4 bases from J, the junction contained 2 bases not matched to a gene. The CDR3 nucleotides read TGCGCCAGCAGTTGGGACAGGGGCTATGGCTACACCTTC. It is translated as CASSWDRGYGYTF.

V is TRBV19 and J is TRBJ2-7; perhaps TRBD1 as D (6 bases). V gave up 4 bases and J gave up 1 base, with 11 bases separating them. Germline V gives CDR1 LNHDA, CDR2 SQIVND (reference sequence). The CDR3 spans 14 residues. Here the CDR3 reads CASSTRQESYEQYF. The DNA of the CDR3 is TGTGCCAGTAGTACCCGACAGGAATCCTACGAGCAGTACTTC.

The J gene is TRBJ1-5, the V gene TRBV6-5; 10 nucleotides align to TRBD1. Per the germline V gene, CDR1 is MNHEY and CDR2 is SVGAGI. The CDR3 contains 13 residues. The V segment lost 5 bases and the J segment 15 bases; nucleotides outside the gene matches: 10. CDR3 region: CASSRDRGFPRHF. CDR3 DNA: TGTGCCAGCAGTAGGGACAGGGGATTCCCACGGCATTTT.

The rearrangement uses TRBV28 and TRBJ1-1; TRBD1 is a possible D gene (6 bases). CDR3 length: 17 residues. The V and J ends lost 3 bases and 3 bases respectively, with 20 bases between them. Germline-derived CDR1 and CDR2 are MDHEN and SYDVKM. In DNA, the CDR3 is TGTGCCAGCAGTTTCCTAGGGGGGGCCCCCAAGGACACTGAAGCTTTCTTT. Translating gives CASSFLGGAPKDTEAFF.

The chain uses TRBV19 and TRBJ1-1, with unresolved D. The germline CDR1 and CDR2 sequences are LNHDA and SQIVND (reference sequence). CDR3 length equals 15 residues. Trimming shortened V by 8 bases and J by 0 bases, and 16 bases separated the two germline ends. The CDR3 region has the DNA TGTGCCAGTGCTCGGGGAATGGGGTTGAACACTGAAGCTTTCTTT. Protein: CASARGMGLNTEAFF.

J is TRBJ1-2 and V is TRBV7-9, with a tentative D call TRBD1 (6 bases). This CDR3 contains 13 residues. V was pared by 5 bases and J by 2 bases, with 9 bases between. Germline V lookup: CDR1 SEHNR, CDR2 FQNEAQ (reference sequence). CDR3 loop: CASSPTGNYGYTF. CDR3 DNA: TGTGCCAGCAGCCCAACAGGGAACTATGGCTACACCTTC.

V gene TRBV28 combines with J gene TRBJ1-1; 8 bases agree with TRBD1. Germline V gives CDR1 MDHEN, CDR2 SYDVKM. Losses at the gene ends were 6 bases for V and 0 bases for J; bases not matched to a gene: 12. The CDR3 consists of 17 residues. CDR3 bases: TGTGCCAGCAGGACACATGACAGGGGACTAATGAACACTGAAGCTTTCTTT. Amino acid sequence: CASRTHDRGLMNTEAFF.

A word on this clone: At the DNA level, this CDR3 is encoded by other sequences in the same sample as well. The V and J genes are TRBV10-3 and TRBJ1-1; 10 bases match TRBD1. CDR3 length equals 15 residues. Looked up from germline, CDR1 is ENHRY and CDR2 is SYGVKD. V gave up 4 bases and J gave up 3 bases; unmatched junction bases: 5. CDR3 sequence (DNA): TGTGCCATCAGTGGGGAGGACAGGGGGGACACTGAAGCTTTCTTT. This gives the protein CAISGEDRGDTEAFF.

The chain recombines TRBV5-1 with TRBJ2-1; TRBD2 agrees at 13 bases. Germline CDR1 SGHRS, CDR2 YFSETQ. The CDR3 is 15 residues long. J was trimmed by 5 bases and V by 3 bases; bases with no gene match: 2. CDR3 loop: CASSWGLAGHNEQFF. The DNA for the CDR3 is TGCGCCAGCAGCTGGGGACTAGCGGGGCACAATGAGCAGTTCTTC.

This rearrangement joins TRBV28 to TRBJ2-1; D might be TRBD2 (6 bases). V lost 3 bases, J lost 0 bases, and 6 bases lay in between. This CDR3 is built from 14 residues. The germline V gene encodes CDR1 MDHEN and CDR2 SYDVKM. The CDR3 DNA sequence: TGTGCCAGCAGTTTGGGGGGCTCCTACAATGAGCAGTTCTTC. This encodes CASSLGGSYNEQFF. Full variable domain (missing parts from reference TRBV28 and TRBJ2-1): DVKVTQSSRYLVKRTGEKVFLECVQDMDHENMFWYRQDPGLGLRLIYFSYDVKMKEKGDIPEGYSVSREKKERFSLILESASTNQTSMYLCASSLGGSYNEQFFGPGTRLTVL.